Listed here are 8 T cell receptor beta chains from one sample, sequenced in a study of long-term antiretroviral therapy in people with HIV. The assay used was immunoSEQ (version v3.0), run at survey level. TCRdb's table, derived via immunoSEQ multiplex PCR, lists solely in-frame clones and lacks some. Found here are 20,000 to 25,000 clones, 70% to 90% of them singletons; the top ten hold approximately 15%. Sequencing was performed on unsorted PBMCs, taken 1.2 years after starting antiretroviral therapy. These receptors originate from a man aged 45-65 years with HIV.

The chain couples TRBV7-2 to TRBJ1-6; D unresolved. The CDR3 totals 17 residues. Germline V lookup: CDR1 SGHTA, CDR2 FQGNSA. Trimming took 1 base from V and 6 from J, leaving 16 bases between them. CDR3 loop: CASSLVFGGEANSPLHF. The CDR3 DNA reads as TGTGCCAGCAGCTTAGTATTCGGTGGGGAGGCTAATTCACCCCTCCACTTT.

The gene calls are TRBV11-2 and TRBJ1-3, with D unclear. The V end lost 0 bases, the J end lost 3 bases, and 9 bases lay between the germline ends. CDR1 is SGHAT and CDR2 is FQNNGV in the germline V gene. The CDR3 has 15 amino acids. The CDR3 DNA reads TGTGCCAGCAGCTTAGAAAGCCAGCTTGGAAACACCATATATTTT. It encodes CASSLESQLGNTIYF.

This clone has a handful of counts. The rearrangement links TRBV30 to TRBJ1-4; D ambiguous. Looked up from germline, CDR1 is GTSNPN and CDR2 is SVGIG (reference sequence). V lost 1 base and J lost 5, with 11 bases in between. There are 14 residues in the CDR3. The DNA for the CDR3 is TGTGCCTGGAGTGAGGGTCGAATCAATGAAAAACTGTTTTTT. It encodes CAWSEGRINEKLFF.

The rearrangement links TRBV7-2 to TRBJ2-2, with 8 bases matching TRBD1. V shed 5 bases and J 3 bases; nucleotides not matched to a gene: 5. CDR3 length: 15 amino acids. Looked up from germline, CDR1 is SGHTA and CDR2 is FQGNSA. Here the CDR3 DNA reads TGTGCCAGCAGCCCACAGGGGGTGGACACCGGGGAGCTGTTTTTT. Its translation is CASSPQGVDTGELFF.

This chain connects TRBV7-6 to TRBJ1-1, with D possibly matching TRBD1 (6 bases). Germline V lookup: CDR1 SGHVS, CDR2 FNYEAQ. V was shortened by 5 bases and J by 5 bases, with 15 bases between the two germline ends. The CDR3 loop spans 14 amino acids. CDR3 residues: CASSPISGETEAFF. In DNA form, the CDR3 reads TGTGCCAGCAGCCCCATTTCAGGGGAAACTGAAGCTTTCTTT.

This chain uses TRBV28 with TRBJ2-3; tentative D call: TRBD1 (5 bases). The germline V gene has CDR1 MDHEN and CDR2 SYDVKM. Trimming took 5 bases from V and 0 from J, leaving 12 bases between them. The length of the CDR3 is 15 residues. CDR3: CASSLTAPSTDTQYF. DNA of the CDR3: TGTGCCAGCAGTCTGACAGCACCTAGCACAGATACGCAGTATTTT.

The chain employs TRBV6-5 and TRBJ1-5; perhaps TRBD1 as D (5 bases). V was shortened by 4 bases and J by 6 bases, with 10 bases between the two germline ends. Germline assignment: CDR1 MNHEY and CDR2 SVGAGI. The CDR3 length is 13 residues. CDR3 protein: CASSSTALQPQHF. The CDR3 DNA reads as TGTGCCAGCAGTTCGACAGCCCTTCAGCCCCAGCATTTT.

V gene TRBV28 combines with J gene TRBJ2-7; no clear D. Per germline, CDR1 MDHEN and CDR2 SYDVKM. Deletions cut 2 bases from V and 4 bases from J, with 9 bases between. This CDR3 region has 13 residues. The DNA for the CDR3 is TGTGCCAGCAGTTTAACATCGAAGTACGAGCAGTACTTC. Amino acids: CASSLTSKYEQYF.